Following are 18 T cell receptor beta chains from one sample sequenced in a study of T cell clonality in common variable immunodeficiency. Data came from immunoSEQ multiplex PCR; TCRdb stores just in-frame clones and leaves some out. The sample presents approximately 75,000 clones, none singletons. The sequenced sample consisted of peripheral blood mononuclear cells. The receptor set was obtained from a person between 18 and 75 years old in good health.

This clone was recorded a few times. CDR3 DNA (partial): TGCAGTGCTAGAGGCGGGGGCAATGAG. Encoded protein: CSARGGGNE. The full-length CDR3 reads as CSARGGGNEQFF. The chain combines TRBV20-1 with TRBJ2-1; 7 bases agree with TRBD2. The read terminates 3 residues before the CDR3 end, so the remaining end is supplied by the germline J gene. This CDR3 contains 12 residues. Germline values: CDR1 DFQATT, CDR2 SNEGSKA (reference sequence). V shed 1 base, J shed 6 bases, and the junction held 0 bases outside the gene matches.

This clone was recorded at least ten times. With the read ending 3 residues before the CDR3 end, the germline J gene is used to fill in that end. The chain employs TRBV30 and TRBJ1-1; no clear D. Per germline, CDR1 GTSNPN and CDR2 SVGIG (reference sequence). This CDR3 spans 11 amino acids. V was trimmed by 5 bases and J by 4 bases, leaving 8 bases between them. The part of the CDR3 DNA that was read is TGTGCCTGGGGCGGCACCACTGAA. This sequence encodes CAWGGTTE. The CDR3 as a whole reads CAWGGTTEAFF.

This clone was counted between two and nine times. The CDR3 end falls 3 residues outside the read, so it is completed with the germline J gene. The chain links TRBV19 to TRBJ1-2; weak D call: TRBD1 (5 bases). The germline V gene has CDR1 LNHDA and CDR2 SQIVND (reference sequence). The CDR3 has 12 residues. V dropped 6 bases and J dropped 5 bases, with 10 bases sitting between them. This CDR3 reads CASSREAYGYTF. Partial CDR3 DNA: TGTGCCAGTAGCAGGGAGGCGTATGGC.

This clone has at least ten counts. The missing CDR3 end, 3 residues past where the read stops, is filled in from the germline J gene. The rearrangement links TRBV20-1 to TRBJ1-5, with D tentatively TRBD1 (6 bases). The V end was cut by 4 bases, the J end by 0 bases, with 13 bases between. This CDR3 is 15 amino acids long. Germline values: CDR1 DFQATT, CDR2 SNEGSKA (reference sequence). CDR3 DNA (partial): TGCAGTGCTAATGACTACAGGGATAGCAATCAGCCC. Encoded protein: CSANDYRDSNQP. In full, the CDR3 reads CSANDYRDSNQPQHF.

This clone was seen at least ten times. The sequence runs out 3 residues before the end of the CDR3; the remainder is reconstructed from the germline J gene. Other DNA sequences in this sample translate to the same CDR3. This chain joins TRBV20-1 and TRBJ1-6, with D perhaps matching TRBD1 (5 bases). The CDR3 loop spans 14 amino acids. CDR1 is DFQATT and CDR2 is SNEGSKA in the germline V gene (reference sequence). The V and J ends lost 0 bases and 8 bases respectively, with 11 bases between them. CDR3 amino acids: CSARDGGGYSPLHF. The covered CDR3 bases are TGCAGTGCTAGAGATGGGGGGGGGTATTCACCC.

This clone occurred many times. Read data end 3 residues before the CDR3 end; the end is taken from the germline J gene. The V gene is TRBV4-2, the J gene TRBJ2-3, with 7 bases aligning to TRBD2. Trimming removed 4 bases from V and 4 bases from J; junction bases left unmatched: 14. Germline lookup yields CDR1 LGHNA and CDR2 YNFKEQ. This CDR3 is built from 17 residues. The CDR3 protein is CASSLRGIAGPSDTQYF. The sequenced part of the CDR3 DNA is TGTGCCAGCAGCCTAAGGGGTATAGCGGGCCCATCAGATACG.

This clone has more than one count but fewer than ten. The observed sequence ends 3 residues before the CDR3 terminus, with the missing tail filled in from the germline J gene. This rearrangement joins TRBV7-9 to TRBJ2-7; D perhaps matches TRBD2 (6 bases). CDR3 length equals 14 residues. The germline V gene has CDR1 SEHNR and CDR2 FQNEAQ (reference sequence). Between the trimmed V and J ends, which lost 2 bases and 0 bases, there was a span of 8 bases. The part of the CDR3 DNA that was read is TGTGCCAGCAGCTTAAGGGGAGGCTCCTACGAG. Protein product: CASSLRGGSYE. The CDR3 in full is CASSLRGGSYEQYF. Variable domain in full (rest from reference TRBV7-9 and TRBJ2-7): DTGVSQNPRHKITKRGQNVTFRCDPISEHNRLYWYRQTLGQGPEFLTYFQNEAQLEKSRLLSDRFSAERPKGSFSTLEIQRTEQGDSAMYLCASSLRGGSYEQYFGPGTRLTVT.

This clone was seen at least ten times. Read data end 3 residues before the CDR3 end; the end is taken from the germline J gene. The rearrangement uses TRBV6-2 or TRBV6-3 and TRBJ2-5, with 7 bases aligning to TRBD1. CDR3 length: 16 amino acids. With V trimmed by 4 bases and J by 1 base, 9 bases remained unmatched. Germline CDR1 and CDR2: MNHEY and SVGEGT. CDR3 loop: CASSLYPQGLQETQYF. CDR3 bases read: TGTGCCAGCAGTTTATACCCACAGGGGCTCCAAGAGACC.

This clone came up many times. With the read ending 3 residues before the CDR3 end, the germline J gene is used to fill in that end. The V call is TRBV19, the J call TRBJ1-2; no clear D gene. CDR1 and CDR2 from the germline V gene are LNHDA and SQIVND (reference sequence). The germline V and J ends were trimmed by 7 bases and 5 bases, with 8 bases remaining between them. This CDR3 is 11 amino acids long. The sequenced part of the CDR3 DNA is TGTGCCAGTAAAAACAGATATGGC. This sequence encodes CASKNRYG. The CDR3 reads in full as CASKNRYGYTF.

This clone showed up many times. CDR3 DNA (partial): TGTGCCAGCGTGGGGGGAGAGCCACTCTCCTACGAG. As protein: CASVGGEPLSYE. The whole CDR3 sequence is CASVGGEPLSYEQYF. The chain recombines TRBV11-2 with TRBJ2-7, with D tentatively TRBD2 (6 bases). Sequencing ends 3 residues short of the CDR3 end; the germline J gene provides the rest. The V and J ends lost 8 bases and 0 bases respectively, with 17 bases between them. The germline V gene has CDR1 SGHAT and CDR2 FQNNGV. The CDR3 runs to 15 residues.

In its sample, this clone was seen many times. The CDR3 end falls 3 residues outside the read, so it is completed with the germline J gene. The rearrangement links TRBV7-2 to TRBJ1-2, with D perhaps TRBD1 (5 bases). The CDR3 runs 14 residues. CDR1 is SGHTA, CDR2 FQGNSA, per germline. CDR3 sequence: CASSRSVESGGYTF. The DNA read from the CDR3 is TGTGCCAGCAGCCGGAGCGTGGAATCAGGGGGC.

This clone has ten or more counts. The DNA ends 3 residues before the CDR3 does, and the rest of the CDR3 is filled in from the germline J gene. The J gene is TRBJ2-7, the V gene TRBV9; TRBD2 matches 9 bases. The J segment lost 1 base and the V segment lost 1 base, leaving 0 bases of the junction unmatched. The CDR3 totals 14 residues. Germline values: CDR1 SGDLS, CDR2 YYNGEE. CDR3 sequence reads: CASSVLAGSYEQYF. The part of the CDR3 DNA that was read is TGTGCCAGCAGCGTACTAGCGGGATCCTACGAG.

This clone showed up many times. With the read ending 3 residues before the CDR3 end, the germline J gene is used to fill in that end. The chain joins TRBV18 to TRBJ2-7; 8 positions match TRBD1. CDR3 length: 14 amino acids. Per the germline V gene, CDR1 is KGHSH and CDR2 is LQKENI. Losses at the gene ends were 3 bases for V and 5 bases for J; bases not matched to a gene: 6. The CDR3 sequence is CASSPRQGPHEQYF. The CDR3 bases that were read are TGTGCCAGCTCACCGAGACAGGGGCCCCACGAG. The full variable domain, rest sourced from reference TRBV18 and TRBJ2-7, is NAGVMQNPRHLVRRRGQEARLRCSPMKGHSHVYWYRQLPEEGLKFMVYLQKENIIDESGMPKERFSAEFPKEGPSILRIQQVVRGDSAAYFCASSPRQGPHEQYFGPGTRLTVT.

This clone was seen only a few times. The CDR3 end is not reached by the read, which stops 3 residues before it; the germline J gene fills it in. V usage is TRBV5-1 and J usage is TRBJ2-1; 9 nucleotides line up with TRBD1. CDR3 length: 17 residues. Trimming at V came to 4 bases and at J to 2 bases, leaving 10 bases not matched to a gene. Per germline, CDR1 SGHRS and CDR2 YFSETQ. CDR3 region: CASSRSRTGGAYNEQFF. Incomplete CDR3 DNA: TGCGCCAGCAGCCGATCTCGTACAGGGGGCGCCTACAATGAG.

This clone has ten or more counts. The read ends 3 residues before the CDR3 terminus; that terminus is restored from the germline J gene. The chain couples TRBV11-2 to TRBJ1-4, with TRBD1 identical over 8 bases. The CDR3 extends over 13 amino acids. Trimming at V came to 6 bases and at J to 7 bases, leaving 4 bases not matched to a gene. Germline CDR1 and CDR2: SGHAT and FQNNGV. CDR3: CASRQGGREKLFF. The DNA read from the CDR3 is TGTGCCAGCAGACAGGGGGGTCGTGAAAAA.

The sample holds many counts of this clone. The DNA ends 3 residues before the CDR3 does, and the rest of the CDR3 is filled in from the germline J gene. The V call is TRBV10-1, the J call TRBJ2-3; D call uncertain. Trimming left V 10 bases short and J 4 bases short, with 15 bases between. The length of the CDR3 is 13 residues. Germline CDR1 is WNHNN and CDR2 is SYGVQD (reference sequence). Partial CDR3 DNA: TGCGCCACCAAGGGCGACCTACCAGATACG. It encodes CATKGDLPDT. The entire CDR3 protein is CATKGDLPDTQYF.

This clone was seen many times. The CDR3 end is not reached by the read, which stops 3 residues before it; the germline J gene fills it in. The V call is TRBV20-1, the J call TRBJ2-3; 7 bases align to TRBD2. Germline V gene data show CDR1 as DFQATT and CDR2 as SNEGSKA (reference sequence). The CDR3 spans 16 residues. V gave up 0 bases and J gave up 6 bases; unmatched junction bases: 12. This CDR3 reads CSARDAPAAGRDTQYF. Partial CDR3 DNA: TGCAGTGCTAGAGATGCCCCTGCAGCGGGGAGGGATACG.

This clone was detected ten times or more. The observed sequence ends 3 residues before the CDR3 terminus, with the missing tail filled in from the germline J gene. The chain uses TRBV30 and TRBJ1-2, with D possibly being TRBD1 (5 bases). There are 13 residues in the CDR3. CDR1 is GTSNPN and CDR2 is SVGIG in the germline V gene (reference sequence). The CDR3 loop reads CAWSVRGDGGYTF. The covered CDR3 bases are TGTGCCTGGAGTGTACGGGGGGATGGGGGC.